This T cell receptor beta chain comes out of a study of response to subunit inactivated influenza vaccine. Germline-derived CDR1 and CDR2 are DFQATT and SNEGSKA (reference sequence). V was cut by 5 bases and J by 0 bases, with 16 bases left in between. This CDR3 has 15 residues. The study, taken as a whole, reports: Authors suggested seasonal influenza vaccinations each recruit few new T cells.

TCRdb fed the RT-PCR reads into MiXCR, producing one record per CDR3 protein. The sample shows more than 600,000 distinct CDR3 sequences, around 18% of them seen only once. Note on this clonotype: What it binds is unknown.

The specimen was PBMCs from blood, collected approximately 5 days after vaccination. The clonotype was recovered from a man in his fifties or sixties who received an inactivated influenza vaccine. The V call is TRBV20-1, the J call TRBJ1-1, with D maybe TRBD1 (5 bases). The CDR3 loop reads CSAPEARGVNTEAFF. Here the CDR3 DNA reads TGCAGTGCTCCAGAGGCTAGGGGAGTGAACACTGAAGCTTTCTTT.